The 11 T cell receptor beta chains listed next were all sequenced from one sample in a study of T cells after yellow fever vaccination (dated by TCRdb to the late 2010s). The meaning of the sample's treatment or condition label: live attenuated yellow fever vaccine strain. Library preparation used 5' RACE. Instrument on record: Illumina HiSeq 2500. Starting from the raw public reads, TCRdb applied fastp trimming at Q25, assembled clones with MiXCR and retained in-frame beta chains. Every entry covers one CDR3 protein and lists the most common genes and DNA from its rows. In all, the sample holds about 580,000 distinct CDR3 sequences, and around a sixth of those were seen once. The ten top clones hold around 16% of the sample. The sequencing here drew on PBMCs, taken 5 to 6 days after the first yellow fever vaccination. These receptors originate from a man aged 18 to 29 who received the YFV17D yellow fever vaccine.

J is TRBJ2-3 and V is TRBV5-1; TRBD2 agrees at 8 bases. V lost 1 base, J lost 6 bases, and 16 bases stayed unmatched. This CDR3 comprises 18 residues. CDR1 and CDR2 from the germline V gene are SGHRS and YFSETQ. The CDR3 region is CASSLRGGQALYSDTQYF. CDR3 coding DNA: TGCGCCAGCAGCTTGCGGGGGGGGCAGGCCCTTTATTCTGATACGCAGTATTTT.

This clonotype was seen only a few times. The chain recombines TRBV7-2 with TRBJ1-2, with a weak D call TRBD1 (6 bases). The ends were cut back, 4 bases at V and 6 bases at J, with 15 bases in the middle. Looked up from germline, CDR1 is SGHTA and CDR2 is FQGNSA. There are 14 residues in the CDR3. The CDR3: CASSSVRGMNGYTF. The CDR3 DNA follows: TGTGCCAGCAGCTCCGTCAGGGGTATGAATGGCTACACCTTC.

The J gene is TRBJ1-2, the V gene TRBV29-1; 10 bases align to TRBD1. V shed 6 bases, J shed 4 bases, and the junction held 5 bases outside the gene matches. This CDR3 is built from 13 residues. Germline values: CDR1 SQVTM, CDR2 ANQGSEA. Here the CDR3 reads CSVDRGHGYGYTF. The CDR3 nucleotides read TGCAGCGTAGACAGGGGGCATGGCTATGGCTACACCTTC.

In this sample, this clonotype turned up a few times. The V gene is TRBV5-6, the J gene TRBJ2-5, with TRBD2 as a possible D gene (7 bases). Germline V lookup: CDR1 SGHDT, CDR2 YYEEEE. The CDR3 contains 15 residues. The ends were cut back, 6 bases at V and 5 bases at J, with 20 bases in the middle. In DNA, the CDR3 is TGTGCCAGCACTCCTCCCGTGGGGGGGCGGGAGACCCAGTACTTC. This gives the protein CASTPPVGGRETQYF.

This clonotype was seen a few times. This chain uses TRBV11-2 with TRBJ2-1; TRBD2 aligns across 12 bases. The germline CDR1 and CDR2 sequences are SGHAT and FQNNGV. Trimming took 5 bases from V and 12 from J; bases not matched to a gene: 8. The CDR3 consists of 14 residues. The CDR3 loop is CASSPGTSGFGQFF. The CDR3, as DNA: TGTGCCAGCAGCCCCGGGACTAGCGGGTTTGGGCAGTTCTTC.

The J gene is TRBJ2-5, the V gene TRBV14; no firm D call. The CDR3 spans 13 residues. V dropped 1 base and J dropped 5 bases, with 8 bases sitting between them. The germline V gene encodes CDR1 SGHDN and CDR2 FVKESK. Here the CDR3 reads CASSQGAPETQYF. CDR3 nucleotide sequence: TGTGCCAGCAGCCAAGGGGCACCCGAGACCCAGTACTTC.

Ten or more counts support this clonotype. The chain is built from TRBV24-1 and TRBJ2-1, with 9 nucleotides matching TRBD1. The germline V gene encodes CDR1 KGHDR and CDR2 SFDVKD. V was clipped by 2 bases and J by 8 bases; unmatched bases: 9. This CDR3 has 16 amino acids. CDR3 amino acids: CATSDSGQGRGDEQFF. As DNA, the CDR3 is TGTGCCACCAGTGATTCCGGACAGGGGAGGGGGGATGAGCAGTTCTTC.

This clonotype showed up just a few times. This sequence joins TRBV24-1 and TRBJ1-1; perhaps TRBD1 as D (5 bases). CDR3 length equals 14 residues. Germline assignment: CDR1 KGHDR and CDR2 SFDVKD. The V gene lost 5 bases and the J gene lost 6 bases, with 15 bases spanning the gap. The CDR3 DNA follows: TGTGCCACCAGTGGACCGGGGCCCGGAGCTGAAGCTTTCTTT. This sequence encodes CATSGPGPGAEAFF.

The rearrangement links TRBV6-2 or TRBV6-3 to TRBJ2-1, with D possibly being TRBD1 (7 bases). Trimming pared 4 bases from V and 5 bases from J, leaving 21 bases between. CDR3 length: 17 amino acids. The germline V gene has CDR1 MNHEY and CDR2 SVGEGT. CDR3 bases: TGTGCCAGCAGTTCAAGGGGGCTGACTAGTTTTGACAATGAGCAGTTCTTC. This gives the protein CASSSRGLTSFDNEQFF.

This clonotype has a handful of counts. J is TRBJ1-3 and V is TRBV5-1; unclear D gene. There are 13 residues in the CDR3. Deletions cut 7 bases from V and 0 bases from J, with 8 bases between. CDR1 is SGHRS, CDR2 YFSETQ, per germline. The CDR3 DNA sequence: TGCGCCAGCGGCCCCGGCTCTGGAAACACCATATATTTT. It translates to CASGPGSGNTIYF.

This clonotype was observed a handful of times. V and J are TRBV2 and TRBJ2-2; D is ambiguous. The CDR3 runs 12 residues. CDR1 is SNHLY, CDR2 FYNNEI, per germline. V was shortened by 7 bases and J by 1 base, with 4 bases between the two germline ends. In DNA, the CDR3 is TGTGCCAGCACGAAGAACACCGGGGAGCTGTTTTTT. It codes for CASTKNTGELFF.